The rows below give T cell receptor beta chains drawn from one sample of a study of beta chain features in type 1 diabetes. Here immunoSEQ multiplex PCR was the method, and the copy in TCRdb shows in-frame clones only, minus some. The table has approximately 150,000 clones, 8.5% to 12% seen once; the top ten hold 1% to 1.5%. The source material was naive CD4+ T cells from blood. The receptor source for this set is a man aged 18 to 30 in good health. CDR3s include the opening cysteine and the closing phenylalanine or tryptophan. D genes are given only for firm matches. Size tells how often a clone was seen (once, few, many) or the class of an expanded clone, and some rows leave it out.

J	D	size	V	length	DNA	CDR3
TRBJ1-2	NA	NA	TRBV7-2	12	TGTGCCAGCAGGGACAAATACTATGGCTACACCTTC	CASRDKYYGYTF
TRBJ1-4	NA	NA	TRBV2	15	TGTGCCAGCAGTGCCAGGGGCGCGCCTAATGAAAAACTGTTTTTT	CASSARGAPNEKLFF
TRBJ2-3	NA	NA	TRBV11-2	15	TGTGCCAGCAGCTTAGGAGTGACAGCCCCAGATACGCAGTATTTT	CASSLGVTAPDTQYF
TRBJ1-2	TRBD1	few	TRBV5-6	12	TGTGCCAGCAGCTCCTACCGACAGGGCGTCGCCTTC	CASSSYRQGVAF
TRBJ2-5	NA	NA	TRBV7-6	16	TGTGCCAGCAGCCCTGAGACGTGGGGGGGCGCGGAGACCCAGTACTTC	CASSPETWGGAETQYF
TRBJ2-3	NA	few	TRBV4-1	17	TGCGCCAGCAGCCATCCCCCCCGGCGGGTAGGAGGAGATACGCAGTATTTT	CASSHPPRRVGGDTQYF
TRBJ2-5	NA	few	TRBV19	15	TGTGCCAGTAGTATTAGCCGGACAGATAGAGAGACCCAGTACTTC	CASSISRTDRETQYF
TRBJ2-3	TRBD2	NA	TRBV19	15	TGTGCCAGTAGTAAGACTAGCGGGGGGGCAGATACGCAGTATTTT	CASSKTSGGADTQYF
TRBJ2-3	NA	NA	TRBV7-9	18	TGTGCCAGCAGCCGCGTAGGGGGGGGGCCACAATCCACAGATACGCAGTATTTT	CASSRVGGGPQSTDTQYF
TRBJ1-5	NA	few	TRBV2	13	TGTGCCAGCAGGGCAGGACACAATCAGCCCCAGCATTTT	CASRAGHNQPQHF
TRBJ1-5	NA	NA	TRBV27	15	TGTGCCAGCAGTTTAGACAGCCGGGGCAATCAGCCCCAGCATTTT	CASSLDSRGNQPQHF
TRBJ2-3	NA	few	TRBV5-1	12	TGCGCCAGCAGCAACCCGGGAGATACGCAGTATTTT	CASSNPGDTQYF
TRBJ1-4	NA	few	TRBV15	13	TGTGCCACCAGCCCCCGTCAGGGGGAAAAACTGTTTTTT	CATSPRQGEKLFF
TRBJ2-3	NA	many	TRBV10-3	14	TGTGCCATCAGTGTGGGGCAGGGCCCAGATACGCAGTATTTT	CAISVGQGPDTQYF
TRBJ2-7	NA	NA	TRBV2	15	TGTGCCAGCAGTGAAGCATACAGGTGGTCCTACGAGCAGTACTTC	CASSEAYRWSYEQYF
TRBJ2-5	NA	few	TRBV6-6	13	TGTGCCAGCGGATCTAGAGCCCTAGAGACCCAGTACTTC	CASGSRALETQYF
TRBJ2-7	NA	few	TRBV19	15	TGTGCCAGTAGTCCTGGCCGGGACAACTCCTACGAGCAGTACTTC	CASSPGRDNSYEQYF
TRBJ1-1	TRBD1	NA	TRBV9	14	TGTGCCAGCAGCGGGACAGGGACCGTCACTGAAGCTTTCTTT	CASSGTGTVTEAFF
TRBJ2-3	TRBD2	NA	TRBV6-5	15	TGTGCCAGCAGTTCAGCGGGGAGCGGCACAGATACGCAGTATTTT	CASSSAGSGTDTQYF
TRBJ2-3	NA	few	TRBV11-2	16	TGTGCCAGCAGGTTCGACTATGCGAGTATCACAGATACGCAGTATTTT	CASRFDYASITDTQYF
TRBJ1-1	TRBD1	NA	TRBV2	14	TGTGCCAGCAGTGACTCAGGGGGCCGGGCTGAAGCTTTCTTT	CASSDSGGRAEAFF
TRBJ2-7	TRBD1	few	TRBV28	15	TGTGCCAGCAGTTTACCCGGGACAGGGGGTAGGGAGCAGTACTTC	CASSLPGTGGREQYF
TRBJ2-7	TRBD1	few	TRBV6-5	14	TGTGCCAGCGGCCGGGACAGGTACTCCTACGAGCAGTACTTC	CASGRDRYSYEQYF
TRBJ2-5	TRBD2	NA	TRBV2	14	TGTGCCAGCAGTGAGACTAGCGGGAGGGAGACCCAGTACTTC	CASSETSGRETQYF
TRBJ1-6	NA	NA	TRBV7-6	13	TGTGCCAGCAGCTTAGGTTACGCTACACCCCTCCACTTT	CASSLGYATPLHF
TRBJ2-3	NA	many	TRBV18	14	TGTGCCAGCTCACCGGGACAAGAATCTGATACGCAGTATTTT	CASSPGQESDTQYF
TRBJ1-2	NA	NA	TRBV5-8	14	TGTGCCAGCAGCTTGGGCACTTCTAACTATGGCTACACCTTC	CASSLGTSNYGYTF
TRBJ2-5	NA	few	TRBV30	12	TGTGCCTGGAACCATCAGAAAGAGACCCAGTACTTC	CAWNHQKETQYF
TRBJ2-7	TRBD2	NA	TRBV7-2	11	TGTGCCAGCTTACTAGCGGGGGTTCTGTACTTC	CASLLAGVLYF
TRBJ2-1	NA	NA	TRBV7-2	11	TGTGCCAGCAGCTTGGGGGGTGAGCAGTTCTTC	CASSLGGEQFF
TRBJ2-7	TRBD1	NA	TRBV2	15	TGTGCCAGCAAGGGACAGGCGCTCTTAGGGTACGAGCAGTACTTC	CASKGQALLGYEQYF
TRBJ2-5	TRBD1	NA	TRBV29-1	13	TGCAGCGTTGAACCAGGGGGCCAAGAGACCCAGTACTTC	CSVEPGGQETQYF
TRBJ2-5	NA	few	TRBV7-2	16	TGTGCCAGCAGCTCATCAGGGACAACTCGTCAAGAGACCCAGTACTTC	CASSSSGTTRQETQYF
TRBJ2-5	TRBD2	few	TRBV6-5	13	TGTGCCAGCAGTTATGGGGGGGAAGAGACCCAGTACTTC	CASSYGGEETQYF
TRBJ2-1	NA	NA	TRBV4-3	14	TGCGCCAGCAGCCAAGCCTTCGGTCTCAATGAGCAGTTCTTC	CASSQAFGLNEQFF
TRBJ1-2	TRBD1	few	TRBV27	15	TGTGCCAGCAGTCCGGGAAGGGGGCCCGGCTATGGCTACACCTTC	CASSPGRGPGYGYTF
TRBJ1-6	NA	NA	TRBV27	18	TGTGCCAGCAGTTTATCGGGAGTCCCCCGAAGCTATAATTCACCCCTCCACTTT	CASSLSGVPRSYNSPLHF
TRBJ2-1	TRBD2	few	TRBV2	19	TGTGCCAGCAGTGTCCGCGGACTAGCGGGGGGGCCAGATGAAGGTGAGCAGTTCTTC	CASSVRGLAGGPDEGEQFF
TRBJ2-7	TRBD2	few	TRBV5-1	14	TGCGCCAGCAGCACGGGGGGGACACAGGACAAGCAGTACTTC	CASSTGGTQDKQYF
TRBJ2-1	NA	few	TRBV5-4	15	TGTGCCAGCAGCTTGGCAGGGAAATCCTACAATGAGCAGTTCTTC	CASSLAGKSYNEQFF
TRBJ1-1	NA	NA	TRBV9	13	TGTGCCAGCAGCGTAGAGCCGAACACTGAAGCTTTCTTT	CASSVEPNTEAFF
TRBJ2-7	NA	many	TRBV29-1	14	TGCAGCGCCGCCGTGGGACTGAGCTCCTACGAGCAGTACTTC	CSAAVGLSSYEQYF
TRBJ2-7	NA	few	TRBV18	14	TGTGCCAGCTCACCAAAAAACAGGGAGTACGAGCAGTACTTC	CASSPKNREYEQYF
TRBJ1-2	TRBD1	NA	TRBV10-3	18	TGTGCCATCAGTGAAAGGAGCCAGGGGGCGGATAGTAGCTATGGCTACACCTTC	CAISERSQGADSSYGYTF
TRBJ1-6	TRBD1	few	TRBV7-2	13	TGTGCCAGCAGCCGAGGGGGCTATTCACCCCTCCACTTT	CASSRGGYSPLHF
TRBJ2-2	TRBD2	NA	TRBV7-2	14	TGTGCCAGAGGAGCGGGGGGTAACACCGGGGAGCTGTTTTTT	CARGAGGNTGELFF
TRBJ1-2	NA	few	TRBV4-3	14	TGCGCCAGCAGCCTAACCGGGACATACTATGGCTACACCTTC	CASSLTGTYYGYTF
TRBJ2-3	NA	few	TRBV11-2	14	TGTGCCAGCAGCTTACGGTTGAGCACCGATACGCAGTATTTT	CASSLRLSTDTQYF
TRBJ2-5	NA	few	TRBV14	13	TGTGCCAGCAGCCAGGGGCTCGCAGAGACCCAGTACTTC	CASSQGLAETQYF
TRBJ2-7	TRBD2	few	TRBV7-2	18	TGTGCCAGCAGCTTAGTTAGCGGGGGGGCCTCAGGGGCGTACGAGCAGTACTTC	CASSLVSGGASGAYEQYF
TRBJ2-5	NA	NA	TRBV11-3	13	TGTGCCAGCAGCTTCCGCGACAGGGAGACCCAGTACTTC	CASSFRDRETQYF
TRBJ2-7	TRBD1	NA	TRBV11-1	14	TGTGCCAGCAGCTACGGACAGGGGGGCAACGAGCAGTACTTC	CASSYGQGGNEQYF
TRBJ1-2	TRBD1	few	TRBV6-6	13	TGTGCCAGCAGTTATGGGACAGGAGGTGGCTACACCTTC	CASSYGTGGGYTF
TRBJ1-2	TRBD1	many	TRBV5-1	13	TGCGCCAGTGGGGACAGGGGGCACTATGGCTACACCTTC	CASGDRGHYGYTF
TRBJ1-2	TRBD1	NA	TRBV6-5	14	TGTGCCAGCAGTTTGGACAGGGGGTTTTATGGCTACACCTTC	CASSLDRGFYGYTF
TRBJ1-1	TRBD1	few	TRBV5-1	13	TGCGCCAGCAGCTTGGGACAGGGGGCTGAAGCTTTCTTT	CASSLGQGAEAFF
TRBJ2-7	TRBD1	NA	TRBV7-2	14	TGTGCCAGCAGCTCACGACAGGGTTTGTACGAGCAGTACTTC	CASSSRQGLYEQYF
TRBJ2-7	NA	NA	TRBV21-1	15	TGTGCCAGCAGCGACCTGACAGGGGAACCCTACGAGCAGTACTTC	CASSDLTGEPYEQYF
TRBJ1-5	TRBD1	many	TRBV27	12	TGTGCCAGTCGGACAGGAGATCAGCCCCAGCATTTT	CASRTGDQPQHF
TRBJ2-5	NA	NA	TRBV6-6	11	TGTGCCGGGGGGGGGCCAGAGACCCAGTACTTC	CAGGGPETQYF